These 2 T cell receptor beta chains share one sample of origin, sequenced in a study of cytomegalovirus exposure and HLA in healthy donors. This PCR relied on a set of 60 Vbeta primers and 13 Jbeta primers. Assay used: immunoSEQ multiplex PCR; TCRdb lists only in-frame clones, some missing. This table holds more than 80,000 clones, 60% to 75% found once. The specimen was PBMCs. These TCRs come from a male donor in good health and CMV-seropositive.

The genes are TRBV4-3 and TRBJ2-7, with TRBD2 matching 12 bases. Germline V gene sequence: CDR1 LGHNA, CDR2 YSLEER. This CDR3 comprises 17 residues. Trimming cost V 5 bases and J 3 bases; bases outside gene matches: 11. The CDR3 DNA reads as TGCGCCAGCAGCTTTCGACTAGCGGGAGAACGATTCTACGAGCAGTACTTC. Its protein product is CASSFRLAGERFYEQYF.

This clone was counted once. The rearrangement uses TRBV28 and TRBJ2-7; 8 nucleotides agree with TRBD1. The CDR3 is 16 residues long. Germline V lookup: CDR1 MDHEN, CDR2 SYDVKM. V was pared by 7 bases and J by 2 bases, with 13 bases of the junction left unmatched. The CDR3 reads CASTLQGTGSAYEQYF. CDR3 coding DNA: TGTGCCAGCACCCTCCAGGGGACAGGCAGCGCCTACGAGCAGTACTTC. Complete variable domain (other parts from reference TRBV28 and TRBJ2-7): DVKVTQSSRYLVKRTGEKVFLECVQDMDHENMFWYRQDPGLGLRLIYFSYDVKMKEKGDIPEGYSVSREKKERFSLILESASTNQTSMYLCASTLQGTGSAYEQYFGPGTRLTVT.